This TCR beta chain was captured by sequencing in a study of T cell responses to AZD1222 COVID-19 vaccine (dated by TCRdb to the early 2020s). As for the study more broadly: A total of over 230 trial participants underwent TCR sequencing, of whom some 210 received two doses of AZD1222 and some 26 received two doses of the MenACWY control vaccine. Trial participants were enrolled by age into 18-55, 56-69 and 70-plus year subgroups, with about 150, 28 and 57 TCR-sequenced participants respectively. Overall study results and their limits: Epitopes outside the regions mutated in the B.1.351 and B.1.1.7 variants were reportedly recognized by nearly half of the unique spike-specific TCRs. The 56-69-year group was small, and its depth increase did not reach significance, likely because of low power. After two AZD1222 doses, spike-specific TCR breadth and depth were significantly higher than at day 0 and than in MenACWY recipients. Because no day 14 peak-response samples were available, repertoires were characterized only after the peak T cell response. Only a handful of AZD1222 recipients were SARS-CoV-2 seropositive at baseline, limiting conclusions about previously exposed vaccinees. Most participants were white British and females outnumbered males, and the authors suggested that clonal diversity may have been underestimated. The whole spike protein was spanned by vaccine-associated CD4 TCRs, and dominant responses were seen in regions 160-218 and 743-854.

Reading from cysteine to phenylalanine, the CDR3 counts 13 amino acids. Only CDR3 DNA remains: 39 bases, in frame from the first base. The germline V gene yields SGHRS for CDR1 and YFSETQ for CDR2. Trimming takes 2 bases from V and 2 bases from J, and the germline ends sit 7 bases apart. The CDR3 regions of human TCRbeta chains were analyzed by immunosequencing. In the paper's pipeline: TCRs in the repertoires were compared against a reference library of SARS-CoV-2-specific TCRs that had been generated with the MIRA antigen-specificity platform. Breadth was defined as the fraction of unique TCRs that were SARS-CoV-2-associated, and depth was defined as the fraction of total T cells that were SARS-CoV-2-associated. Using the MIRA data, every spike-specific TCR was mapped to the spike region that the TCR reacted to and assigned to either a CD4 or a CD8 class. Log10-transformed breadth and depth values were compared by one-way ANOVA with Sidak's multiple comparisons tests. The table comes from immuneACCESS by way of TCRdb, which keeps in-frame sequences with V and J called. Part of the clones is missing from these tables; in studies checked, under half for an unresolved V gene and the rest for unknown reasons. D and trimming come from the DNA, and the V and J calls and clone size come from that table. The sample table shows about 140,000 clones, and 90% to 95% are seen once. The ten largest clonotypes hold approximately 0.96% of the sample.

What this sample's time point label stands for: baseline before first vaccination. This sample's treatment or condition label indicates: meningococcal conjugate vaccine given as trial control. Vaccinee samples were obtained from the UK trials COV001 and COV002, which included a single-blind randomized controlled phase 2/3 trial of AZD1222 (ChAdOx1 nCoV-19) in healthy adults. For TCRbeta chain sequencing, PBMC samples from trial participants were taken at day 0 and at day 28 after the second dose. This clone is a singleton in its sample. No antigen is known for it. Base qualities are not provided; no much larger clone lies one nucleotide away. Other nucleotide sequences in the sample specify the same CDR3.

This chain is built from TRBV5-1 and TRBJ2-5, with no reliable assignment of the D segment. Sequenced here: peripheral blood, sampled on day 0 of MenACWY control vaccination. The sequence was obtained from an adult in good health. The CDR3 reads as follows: CASSLRDQETQYF. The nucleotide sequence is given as TGCGCCAGCAGCTTAAGGGATCAAGAGACCCAGTACTTC.